This TCR beta chain was obtained from a study of T cell repertoires in cytomegalovirus infection. At the level of the study: CMV infection plus the matching HLA type was flagged by public TCR beta signatures.

TCRdb used MiXCR to reprocess the reads, holding one entry per CDR3 protein. Among 100,000 or so distinct CDR3 sequences listed, about 22% were seen once. The junction had 3 bases not matched to a gene; V was cut back by 3 bases and J by 7 bases. Germline V gene data show CDR1 as MNHEY and CDR2 as SMNVEV (reference sequence). The CDR3 spans 13 residues. Overall study findings and caveats: Totalled public TCR beta family frequency picked out people who carried CMV plus the relevant HLA. The ex vivo response was dominated by HLA-C-restricted CMV-specific TCR beta clonotypes.

Relative to its sample, this clonotype is medium-sized (0.01 to 0.1%). The antigen remains undetermined. This chain joins TRBV27 and TRBJ1-2; 9 positions match TRBD1. What was sequenced was CD8+ T cells from PBMCs. This clonotype was obtained from a human donor in good health (CMV status not recorded). Some clones in this sample may be carry-over from other donors' samples. Here the CDR3 DNA reads TGTGCCAGCAGTTTCGGGACAGGGCTTGGCTACACCTTC. Translating it yields CASSFGTGLGYTF.